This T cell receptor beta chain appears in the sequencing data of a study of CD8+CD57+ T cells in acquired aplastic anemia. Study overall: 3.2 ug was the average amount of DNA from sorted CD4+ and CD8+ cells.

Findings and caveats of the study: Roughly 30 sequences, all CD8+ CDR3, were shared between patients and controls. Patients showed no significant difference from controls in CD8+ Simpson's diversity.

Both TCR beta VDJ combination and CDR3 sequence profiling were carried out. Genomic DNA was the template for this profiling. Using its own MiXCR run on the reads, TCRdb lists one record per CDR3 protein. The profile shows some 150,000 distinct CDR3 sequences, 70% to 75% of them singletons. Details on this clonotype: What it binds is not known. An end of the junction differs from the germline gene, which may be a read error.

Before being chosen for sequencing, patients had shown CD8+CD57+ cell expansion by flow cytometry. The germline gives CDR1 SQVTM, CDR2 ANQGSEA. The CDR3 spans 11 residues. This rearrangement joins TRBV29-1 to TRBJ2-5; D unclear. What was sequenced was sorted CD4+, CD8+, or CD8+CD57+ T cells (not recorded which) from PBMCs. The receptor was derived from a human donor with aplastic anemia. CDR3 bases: TGCAGCGTTCGTAACCAAGAGGCCCAGTACTTC. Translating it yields CSVRNQEAQYF.